The T cell receptor (beta chain) described here comes from a study of blood T cell repertoires in COVID-19. Study-wide background: From T cells, B-cell-depleted T cells, or PBMCs came the material, which was cDNA or gDNA.

Sequencing was performed with immunoSEQ multiplex PCR; in TCRdb, only in-frame clones are kept and a portion is missing. The sample includes 200,000 to 250,000 clones, 84% seen only once; the top ten take 1.8%. Categorization into cohorts depended on clinical history that participants reported. The sequenced material came from PBMCs or T cells enriched from blood (not recorded which). This TCR came from a man between 60 and 70 years old who had recovered from COVID-19.

DNA of the CDR3: TGTGCCAGCAGCGAAAGGGGAAGTACAGAGCAGTACTTC. Translation: CASSERGSTEQYF. The rearrangement uses TRBV2 and TRBJ2-7; TRBD1 might be the D (5 bases). CDR1 is SNHLY and CDR2 is FYNNEI in the germline V gene. Trimming pared 6 bases from V and 7 bases from J, leaving 16 bases between. This CDR3 region has 13 residues.